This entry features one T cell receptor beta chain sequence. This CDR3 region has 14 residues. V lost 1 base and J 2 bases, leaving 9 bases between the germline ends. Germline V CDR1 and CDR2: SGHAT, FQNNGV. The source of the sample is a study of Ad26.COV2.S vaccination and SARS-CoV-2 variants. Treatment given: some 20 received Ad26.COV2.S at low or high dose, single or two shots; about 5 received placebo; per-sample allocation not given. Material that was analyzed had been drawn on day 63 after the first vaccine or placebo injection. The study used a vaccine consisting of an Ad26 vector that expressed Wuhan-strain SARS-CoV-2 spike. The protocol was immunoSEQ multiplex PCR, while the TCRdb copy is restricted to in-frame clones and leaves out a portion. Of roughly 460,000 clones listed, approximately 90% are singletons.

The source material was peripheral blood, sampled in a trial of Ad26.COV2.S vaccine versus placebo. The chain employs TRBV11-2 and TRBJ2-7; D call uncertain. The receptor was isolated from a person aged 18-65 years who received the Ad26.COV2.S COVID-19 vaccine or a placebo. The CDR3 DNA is TGTGCCAGCAGCTTAGTGGTCAGAGCCTACGAGCAGTACTTC. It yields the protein CASSLVVRAYEQYF.